The 28 T cell receptor beta chains in this list originate from one sample, sequenced in a study of B cell selection in AIRE deficiency. Data came from immunoSEQ multiplex PCR; TCRdb stores just in-frame clones and leaves some out. Of approximately 24,000 clones detected, about 90% appear once; the ten largest clones hold less than 1.5%. Sorted regulatory T cells were CD4-positive, CD25-high and CD127-low or negative. The sample comprised CD4+CD25+ Tregs sorted from PBMCs. Source of these receptors: a human donor in good health.

This chain joins TRBV19 and TRBJ2-7; the D call may be TRBD1 or TRBD2 (5 bases each). This CDR3 has 17 residues. CDR1 and CDR2 from the germline V gene are LNHDA and SQIVND (reference sequence). V gave up 6 bases and J gave up 0 bases, with 21 bases separating them. The CDR3 bases are TGTGCCAGTAGCCCTACCACCTTCGGGGCGAGCTCCTACGAGCAGTACTTC. It translates to CASSPTTFGASSYEQYF.

The genes are TRBV18 and TRBJ1-2, with TRBD1 as a possible D gene (6 bases). Germline CDR1 KGHSH, CDR2 LQKENI. There are 14 residues in the CDR3. The V gene lost 1 base and the J gene lost 6 bases, with 12 bases spanning the gap. The CDR3 nucleotides read TGTGCCAGCTCACCACAGCGGGGGCGGGATGGCTACACCTTC. It is translated as CASSPQRGRDGYTF. Full variable domain (rest looked up from reference TRBV18 and TRBJ1-2): NAGVMQNPRHLVRRRGQEARLRCSPMKGHSHVYWYRQLPEEGLKFMVYLQKENIIDESGMPKERFSAEFPKEGPSILRIQQVVRGDSAAYFCASSPQRGRDGYTFGSGTRLTVV.

CDR3 loop: CASDSQGAAGEWTF. The CDR3 coding sequence is TGTGCTAGTGACTCACAGGGGGCTGCGGGGGAGTGGACCTTC. The rearrangement uses TRBV12-5 and TRBJ1-2, with 9 positions matching TRBD1. Per germline, CDR1 LGHNT and CDR2 FRNRAP. V shed 7 bases, J shed 14 bases, and the junction held 17 bases outside the gene matches. The length of the CDR3 is 14 residues.

This clone occurred once. V is TRBV10-2 and J is TRBJ1-1; D is unclear. V lost 3 bases, J lost 6 bases, and 11 bases lay in between. There are 13 residues in the CDR3. Germline CDR1 reads WSHSY; CDR2 reads SAAADI. DNA of the CDR3: TGCGCCAGCAGTGATGCGGACGGACCTGAAGCTTTCTTT. This sequence encodes CASSDADGPEAFF.

The chain carries TRBV5-1 and TRBJ1-1; D remains ambiguous. This CDR3 spans 14 amino acids. Trimming cost V 1 base and J 1 base, with 8 bases left between them. From germline, CDR1 is SGHRS and CDR2 YFSETQ. CDR3 protein: CASSLFKENTEAFF. CDR3 nucleotide sequence: TGCGCCAGCAGCTTGTTCAAGGAGAACACTGAAGCTTTCTTT.

The rearrangement uses TRBV5-1 and TRBJ2-5; TRBD2 matches 8 bases. This CDR3 spans 14 amino acids. V lost 2 bases and J lost 5; bases outside the gene matches: 5. The germline V gene has CDR1 SGHRS and CDR2 YFSETQ. This CDR3 reads CASSLSGGPETQYF. The CDR3 bases are TGCGCCAGCAGCTTATCGGGGGGGCCGGAGACCCAGTACTTC.

The V and J genes are TRBV19 and TRBJ2-2, with TRBD2 as a possible D gene (7 bases). Germline V gene data show CDR1 as LNHDA and CDR2 as SQIVND (reference sequence). V lost 8 bases to trimming and J lost 7 bases, with 23 bases between them. The CDR3 length is 16 residues. CDR3 in amino acids: CASLGRGTRGHGELFF. The CDR3 bases are TGTGCCAGTTTGGGGCGGGGGACACGGGGTCACGGGGAGCTGTTTTTT.

The DNA for the CDR3 is TGTGCCAGCAGTTTTGGGACAGGGGGTTCACCCCTCCACTTT. Translation gives CASSFGTGGSPLHF. The chain couples TRBV27 to TRBJ1-6; 11 nucleotides match TRBD1. Germline CDR1 is MNHEY and CDR2 is SMNVEV (reference sequence). Trimming removed 3 bases from V and 9 bases from J; junction bases left unmatched: 1. The CDR3 contains 14 residues.

The chain joins TRBV5-1 to TRBJ2-5, with D perhaps TRBD2 (6 bases). CDR1 is SGHRS and CDR2 is YFSETQ in the germline V gene. The CDR3 extends over 16 amino acids. Trimming took off 3 bases at V and 1 base at J, with 16 bases between the two ends. The DNA of the CDR3 is TGCGCCAGCAGCTGGGGGGTAAGGGGATCCCAAGAGACCCAGTACTTC. It specifies CASSWGVRGSQETQYF.

The chain's CDR3 is CASSLVTLNEQFF. The CDR3 bases are TGTGCCAGCAGCTTAGTTACCCTTAATGAGCAGTTCTTC. V and J are TRBV11-2 and TRBJ2-1; D ambiguous. The CDR3 covers 13 residues. Germline V gene sequence: CDR1 SGHAT, CDR2 FQNNGV. Deletions cut 1 base from V and 7 bases from J, with 8 bases between.

The chain joins TRBV9 to TRBJ1-1; no clear D gene. The germline V and J ends were trimmed by 0 bases and 2 bases, with 8 bases remaining between them. There are 14 residues in the CDR3. Germline V gene sequence: CDR1 SGDLS, CDR2 YYNGEE. Here the CDR3 DNA reads TGTGCCAGCAGCGTAGGTCCGAGTAACACTGAAGCTTTCTTT. Amino acid sequence: CASSVGPSNTEAFF.

This chain uses TRBV5-1 with TRBJ2-3; 8 nucleotides agree with TRBD2. This CDR3 has 14 amino acids. The ends lost 3 bases at V and 2 bases at J; junction bases unmatched: 2. Germline V gene data show CDR1 as SGHRS and CDR2 as YFSETQ. CDR3 region: CASSSGLVTDTQYF. CDR3 nucleotide sequence: TGCGCCAGCAGCTCGGGACTAGTCACAGATACGCAGTATTTT.

This sequence joins TRBV7-9 and TRBJ1-2; D uncertain. The CDR3 consists of 17 residues. Germline CDR1 is SEHNR and CDR2 is FQNEAQ (reference sequence). Trimming left V 1 base short and J 6 bases short, with 21 bases between. The CDR3 DNA sequence: TGTGCCAGCAGCTTAGATTGGTTCACCGGGTTTGATAATGGCTACACCTTC. Encoded protein: CASSLDWFTGFDNGYTF.

The chain employs TRBV2 and TRBJ2-5, with D unresolved. The germline CDR1 and CDR2 sequences are SNHLY and FYNNEI. This CDR3 spans 11 amino acids. V shed 6 bases and J shed 5 bases, with 7 bases lying between them. For the CDR3, the DNA is TGTGCCAGCAGAACATCGGAGACCCAGTACTTC. The encoded protein is CASRTSETQYF.

The J gene is TRBJ1-6, the V gene TRBV4-3; no clear D gene. Germline values: CDR1 LGHNA, CDR2 YSLEER. The CDR3 contains 13 residues. The germline V and J ends were trimmed by 1 base and 7 bases, with 5 bases remaining between them. The CDR3 DNA follows: TGCGCCAGCAGCCAAGGTGGAAATTCACCCCTCCACTTT. Translating it yields CASSQGGNSPLHF.

The gene calls are TRBV19 and TRBJ2-5; TRBD1 matches 7 bases. The better agreement between TRBJ2-7 and the DNA end casts doubt on the J call. In germline, CDR1 is LNHDA, CDR2 SQIVND (reference sequence). The CDR3 contains 13 residues. The CDR3 reads CASSGQAYYEQYF. Written as DNA, the CDR3 is TGTGCCAGTAGTGGACAGGCCTATTACGAGCAGTACTTC.

The table lists this clone with a count of one. The chain is built from TRBV5-1 and TRBJ2-5, with a weak D call TRBD1 (6 bases). CDR1 is SGHRS, CDR2 YFSETQ, per germline. V lost 4 bases and J 1 base, leaving 11 bases between the germline ends. The length of the CDR3 is 14 residues. The CDR3 coding sequence is TGCGCCAGCAGCCAGGGACAAGGCCAAGAGACCCAGTACTTC. Encoded protein: CASSQGQGQETQYF.

The chain recombines TRBV5-1 with TRBJ2-1; D not resolved. Germline-derived CDR1 and CDR2 are SGHRS and YFSETQ. Trimming removed 2 bases at V and 4 bases at J, with 13 bases between. The CDR3 is 15 amino acids. CDR3 in DNA: TGCGCCAGCAGCTTTGGCACAGTTCCTTACAATGAGCAGTTCTTC. It encodes CASSFGTVPYNEQFF.

The chain links TRBV12-5 to TRBJ1-2; 10 bases agree with TRBD1. The length of the CDR3 is 21 residues. Germline V gene lookup returns CDR1 LGHNT and CDR2 FRNRAP. The J segment lost 4 bases and the V segment lost 0 bases, leaving 20 bases of the junction unmatched. The CDR3 loop reads CASGLVLAGVDRGPTSYGYTF. Written as DNA, the CDR3 is TGTGCTAGTGGTTTGGTACTGGCGGGGGTCGACAGGGGGCCGACTTCCTATGGCTACACCTTC.

This chain uses TRBV18 with TRBJ1-6; 8 nucleotides match TRBD1. V dropped 3 bases and J dropped 8; count of bases not matched to a gene: 21. Per germline, CDR1 KGHSH and CDR2 LQKENI. The CDR3 contains 20 residues. The CDR3 spells CASSPPNSPAGQGADSPLHF. In DNA form, the CDR3 reads TGTGCCAGCTCACCGCCGAACTCTCCAGCCGGACAGGGAGCAGATTCACCCCTCCACTTT.

The genes are TRBV5-6 and TRBJ2-1, with D perhaps matching TRBD2 (6 bases). This CDR3 is 15 amino acids long. Germline CDR1 is SGHDT and CDR2 is YYEEEE. The V end lost 3 bases, the J end lost 3 bases, and 13 bases lay between the germline ends. The CDR3 DNA follows: TGTGCCAGCAGCTATACCGGGACTCACTACAATGAGCAGTTCTTC. Its translation is CASSYTGTHYNEQFF.

This clone occurred once. CDR3 nucleotide sequence: TGTGCCAGCAGCCTCGGTCGGGGGGGAGATACGCAGTATTTT. This codes for CASSLGRGGDTQYF. J is TRBJ2-3 and V is TRBV7-9; 8 positions match TRBD2. This CDR3 contains 14 residues. The J segment lost 5 bases and the V segment lost 5 bases, leaving 6 bases of the junction unmatched. Germline V gene sequence: CDR1 SEHNR, CDR2 FQNEAQ (reference sequence).

This sequence joins TRBV5-1 and TRBJ1-4; possibly TRBD1 for D (6 bases). There are 13 residues in the CDR3. Germline V gene lookup returns CDR1 SGHRS and CDR2 YFSETQ. V gave up 4 bases and J gave up 8 bases, with 12 bases separating them. CDR3 DNA: TGCGCCAGCAGCGGAGGGACATTAGAAAAACTGTTTTTT. Its translation is CASSGGTLEKLFF.

This clone has a single count. The CDR3 reads CASKRAANTEAFF. The CDR3 DNA is TGTGCCAGCAAGAGGGCAGCCAACACTGAAGCTTTCTTT. The gene calls are TRBV2 and TRBJ1-1; no firm D call. The CDR3 has 13 residues. Looked up from germline, CDR1 is SNHLY and CDR2 is FYNNEI. V lost 7 bases to trimming and J lost 2 bases, with 11 bases between them.

This clone was counted a single time. This sequence joins TRBV19 and TRBJ1-2, with D perhaps TRBD1 (5 bases). The CDR3 length is 13 residues. V shed 0 bases and J shed 8 bases, with 10 bases lying between them. Germline-derived CDR1 and CDR2 are LNHDA and SQIVND (reference sequence). For the CDR3, the DNA is TGTGCCAGTAGTATAGAGGGGGTCAGGGGCTACACCTTC. It codes for CASSIEGVRGYTF.

For the CDR3, the DNA is TGTGCCAGCAGCTTAGAGTATGGCAGACTAAGCTATGGCTACACCTTC. Translation: CASSLEYGRLSYGYTF. The chain has TRBV13 and TRBJ1-2; unclear D gene. There are 16 residues in the CDR3. Trimming removed 1 base at V and 4 bases at J, with 16 bases between. The germline CDR1 and CDR2 sequences are PRHDT and FYEKMQ (reference sequence).

V and J are TRBV5-1 and TRBJ1-4; D not resolved. The germline V and J ends were trimmed by 5 bases and 4 bases, with 6 bases remaining between them. The CDR3 contains 12 residues. CDR1 is SGHRS and CDR2 is YFSETQ in the germline V gene. Written as DNA, the CDR3 is TGCGCCAGCAGGGAGGGTAATGAAAAACTGTTTTTT. Protein: CASREGNEKLFF.

V gene TRBV4-3 combines with J gene TRBJ2-1; 7 nucleotides agree with TRBD1. The CDR3 spans 15 residues. Germline V lookup: CDR1 LGHNA, CDR2 YSLEER. The trim removed 3 bases at V and 9 bases at J, leaving 11 bases unmatched. Here the CDR3 DNA reads TGCGCCAGCAGCCACCTAGAGGGGGCGTACGGTGAGCAGTTCTTC. Its translation: CASSHLEGAYGEQFF.